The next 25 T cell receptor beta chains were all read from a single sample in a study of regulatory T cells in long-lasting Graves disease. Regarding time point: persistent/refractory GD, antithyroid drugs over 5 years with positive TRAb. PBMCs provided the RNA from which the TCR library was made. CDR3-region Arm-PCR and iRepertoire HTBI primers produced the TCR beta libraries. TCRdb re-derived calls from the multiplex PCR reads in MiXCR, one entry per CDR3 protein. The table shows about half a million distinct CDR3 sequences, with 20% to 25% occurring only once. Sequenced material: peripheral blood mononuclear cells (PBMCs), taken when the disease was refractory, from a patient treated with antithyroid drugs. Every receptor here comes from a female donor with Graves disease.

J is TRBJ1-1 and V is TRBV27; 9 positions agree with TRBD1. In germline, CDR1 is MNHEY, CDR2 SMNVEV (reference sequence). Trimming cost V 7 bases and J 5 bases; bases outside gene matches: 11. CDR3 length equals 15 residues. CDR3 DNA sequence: TGTGCCAGCACCCTAACGACAGGGGGGGGGACTGAAGCTTTCTTT. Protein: CASTLTTGGGTEAFF.

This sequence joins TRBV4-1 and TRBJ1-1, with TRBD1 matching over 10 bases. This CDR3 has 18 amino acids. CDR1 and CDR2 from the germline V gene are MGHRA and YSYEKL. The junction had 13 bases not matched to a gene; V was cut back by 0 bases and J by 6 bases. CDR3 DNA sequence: TGCGCCAGCAGCCAAGATTCAAACCCGACAGGGGGCAGCTCTGAAGCTTTCTTT. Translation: CASSQDSNPTGGSSEAFF.

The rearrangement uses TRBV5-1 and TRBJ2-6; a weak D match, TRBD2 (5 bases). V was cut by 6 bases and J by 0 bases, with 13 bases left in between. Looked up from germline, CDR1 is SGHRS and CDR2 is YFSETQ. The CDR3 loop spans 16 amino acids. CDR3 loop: CASTEDWSSGANVLTF. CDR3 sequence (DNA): TGCGCCAGCACCGAGGACTGGAGCTCTGGGGCCAACGTCCTGACTTTC.

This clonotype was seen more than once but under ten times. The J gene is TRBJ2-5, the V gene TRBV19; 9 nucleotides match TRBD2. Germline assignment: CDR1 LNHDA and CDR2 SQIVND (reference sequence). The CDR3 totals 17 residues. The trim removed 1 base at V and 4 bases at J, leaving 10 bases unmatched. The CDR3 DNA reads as TGTGCCAGTAGTATAGGAGGCGGGAGGGCCTCTGGAGAGACCCAGTACTTC. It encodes CASSIGGGRASGETQYF.

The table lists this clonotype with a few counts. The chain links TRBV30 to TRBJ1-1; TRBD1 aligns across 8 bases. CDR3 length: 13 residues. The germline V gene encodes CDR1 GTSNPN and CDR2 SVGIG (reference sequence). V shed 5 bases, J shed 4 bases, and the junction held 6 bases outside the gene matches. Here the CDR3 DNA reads TGTGCCTGGGATTTTGACAGGGGCACTGAAGCTTTCTTT. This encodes CAWDFDRGTEAFF.

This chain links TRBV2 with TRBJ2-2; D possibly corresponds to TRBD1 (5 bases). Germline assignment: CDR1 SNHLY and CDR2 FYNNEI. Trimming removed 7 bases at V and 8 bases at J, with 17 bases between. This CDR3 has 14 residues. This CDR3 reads CASTSLGLGGELFF. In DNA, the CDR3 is TGTGCCAGCACCTCTTTGGGGCTCGGAGGGGAGCTGTTTTTT.

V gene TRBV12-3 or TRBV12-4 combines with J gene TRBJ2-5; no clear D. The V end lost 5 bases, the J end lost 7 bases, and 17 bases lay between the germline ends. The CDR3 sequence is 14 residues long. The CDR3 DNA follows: TGTGCCAGCAGTCCAACAGTTCCCCCGGGGACCCAGTACTTC. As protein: CASSPTVPPGTQYF.

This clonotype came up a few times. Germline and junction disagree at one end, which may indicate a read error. The CDR3 bases are TGTGCCAGCAGCCTGGGGACAGGGAATGGAGAAAAACTGTTTTTT. It translates to CASSLGTGNGEKLFF. V gene TRBV5-1 combines with J gene TRBJ1-4; 9 bases are a match to TRBD1. The germline V gene encodes CDR1 SGHRS and CDR2 YFSETQ. The CDR3 is 15 residues long.

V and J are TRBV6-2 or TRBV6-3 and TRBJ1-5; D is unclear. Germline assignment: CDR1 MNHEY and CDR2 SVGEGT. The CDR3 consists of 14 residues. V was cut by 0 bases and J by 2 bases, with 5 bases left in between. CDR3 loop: CASSYSAGNQPQHF. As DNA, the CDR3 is TGTGCCAGCAGTTACTCTGCGGGCAATCAGCCCCAGCATTTT.

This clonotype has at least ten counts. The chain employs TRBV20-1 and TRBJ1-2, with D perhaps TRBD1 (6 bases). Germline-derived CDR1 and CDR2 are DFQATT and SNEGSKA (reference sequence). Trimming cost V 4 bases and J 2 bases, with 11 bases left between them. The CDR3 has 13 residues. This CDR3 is CSAKTDRNYGYTF. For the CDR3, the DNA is TGCAGTGCTAAGACGGACAGAAACTATGGCTACACCTTC.

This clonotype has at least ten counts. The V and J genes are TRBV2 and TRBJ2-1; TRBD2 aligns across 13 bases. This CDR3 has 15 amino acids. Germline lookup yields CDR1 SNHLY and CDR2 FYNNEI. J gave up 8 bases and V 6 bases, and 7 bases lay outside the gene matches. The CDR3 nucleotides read TGTGCCAGCAGCTCGACTAGCGGGAGGAGGCATGAGCAGTTCTTC. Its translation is CASSSTSGRRHEQFF.

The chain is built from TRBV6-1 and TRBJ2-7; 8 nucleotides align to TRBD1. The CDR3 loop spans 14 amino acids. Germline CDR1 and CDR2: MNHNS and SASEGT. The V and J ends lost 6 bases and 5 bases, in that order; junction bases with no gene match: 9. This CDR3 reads CASRVQGARNEQYF. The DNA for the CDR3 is TGTGCCAGCAGAGTTCAGGGGGCAAGGAACGAGCAGTACTTC.

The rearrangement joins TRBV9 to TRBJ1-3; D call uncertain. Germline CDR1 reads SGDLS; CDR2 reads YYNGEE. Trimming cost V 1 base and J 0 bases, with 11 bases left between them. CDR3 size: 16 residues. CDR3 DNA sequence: TGTGCCAGCAGCGTATACCGTTCTTTCTCTGGAAACACCATATATTTT. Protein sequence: CASSVYRSFSGNTIYF. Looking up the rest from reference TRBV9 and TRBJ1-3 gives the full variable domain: DSGVTQTPKHLITATGQRVTLRCSPRSGDLSVYWYQQSLDQGLQFLIQYYNGEERAKGNILERFSAQQFPDLHSELNLSSLELGDSALYFCASSVYRSFSGNTIYFGEGSWLTVV.

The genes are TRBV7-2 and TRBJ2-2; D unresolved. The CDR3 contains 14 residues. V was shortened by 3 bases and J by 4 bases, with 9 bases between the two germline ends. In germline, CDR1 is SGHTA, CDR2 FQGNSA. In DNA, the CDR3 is TGTGCCAGCAGCTTTAGCATCGGCACCGGGGAGCTGTTTTTT. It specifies CASSFSIGTGELFF.

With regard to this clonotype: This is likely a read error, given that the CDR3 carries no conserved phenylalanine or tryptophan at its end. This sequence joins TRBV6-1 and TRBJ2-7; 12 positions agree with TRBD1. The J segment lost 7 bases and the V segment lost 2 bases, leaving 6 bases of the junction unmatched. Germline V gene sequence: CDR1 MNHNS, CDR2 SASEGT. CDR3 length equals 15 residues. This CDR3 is CASSEPGQGAGEQYL. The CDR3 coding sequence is TGTGCCAGCAGTGAACCGGGACAGGGGGCTGGGGAGCAGTACCTC.

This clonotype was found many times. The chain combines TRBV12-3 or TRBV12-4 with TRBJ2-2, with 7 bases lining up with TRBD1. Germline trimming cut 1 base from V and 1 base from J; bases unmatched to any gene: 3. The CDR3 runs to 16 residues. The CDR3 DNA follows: TGTGCCAGCAGTTTAGGAGGACAGGAGAACACCGGGGAGCTGTTTTTT. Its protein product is CASSLGGQENTGELFF.

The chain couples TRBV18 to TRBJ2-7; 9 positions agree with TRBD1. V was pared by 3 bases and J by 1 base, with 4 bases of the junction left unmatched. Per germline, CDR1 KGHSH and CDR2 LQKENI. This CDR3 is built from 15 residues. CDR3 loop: CASSPGTGRSYEQYF. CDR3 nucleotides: TGTGCCAGCTCACCGGGGACAGGGAGATCCTACGAGCAGTACTTC. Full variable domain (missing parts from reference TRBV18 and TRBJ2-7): NAGVMQNPRHLVRRRGQEARLRCSPMKGHSHVYWYRQLPEEGLKFMVYLQKENIIDESGMPKERFSAEFPKEGPSILRIQQVVRGDSAAYFCASSPGTGRSYEQYFGPGTRLTVT.

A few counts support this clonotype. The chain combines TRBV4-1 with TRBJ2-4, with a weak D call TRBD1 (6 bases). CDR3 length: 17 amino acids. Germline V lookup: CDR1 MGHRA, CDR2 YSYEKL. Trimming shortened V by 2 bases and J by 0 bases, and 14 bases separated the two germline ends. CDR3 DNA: TGCGCCAGCAGCCAACCGACAGGTCCACTAGCCAAAAACATTCAGTACTTC. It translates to CASSQPTGPLAKNIQYF.

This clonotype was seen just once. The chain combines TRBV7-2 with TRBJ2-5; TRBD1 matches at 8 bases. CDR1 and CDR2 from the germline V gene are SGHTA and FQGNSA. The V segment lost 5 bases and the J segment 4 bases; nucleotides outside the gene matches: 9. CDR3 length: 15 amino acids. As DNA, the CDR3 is TGTGCCAGCAGCAAAGAGGGACAGGTCCGAGAGACCCAGTACTTC. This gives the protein CASSKEGQVRETQYF.

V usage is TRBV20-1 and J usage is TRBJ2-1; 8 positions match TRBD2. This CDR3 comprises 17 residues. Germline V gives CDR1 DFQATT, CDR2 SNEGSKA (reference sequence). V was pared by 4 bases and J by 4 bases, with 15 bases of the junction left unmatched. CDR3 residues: CSANPPSAGDGYNEQFF. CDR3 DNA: TGCAGTGCTAACCCACCCTCAGCGGGAGACGGTTACAATGAGCAGTTCTTC.

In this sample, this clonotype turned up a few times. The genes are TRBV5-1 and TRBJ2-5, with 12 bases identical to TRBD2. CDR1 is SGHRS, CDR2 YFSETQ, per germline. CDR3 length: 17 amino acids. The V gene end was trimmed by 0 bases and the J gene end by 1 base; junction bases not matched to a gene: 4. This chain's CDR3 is CASSLVLAGGSQETQYF. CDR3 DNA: TGCGCCAGCAGCTTGGTACTAGCGGGGGGTTCCCAAGAGACCCAGTACTTC.

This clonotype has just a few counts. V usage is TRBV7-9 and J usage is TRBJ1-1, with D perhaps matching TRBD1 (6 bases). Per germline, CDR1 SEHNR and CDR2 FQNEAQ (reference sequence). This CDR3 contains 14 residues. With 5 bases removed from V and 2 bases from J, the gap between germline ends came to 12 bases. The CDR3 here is CASSTNRDNTEAFF. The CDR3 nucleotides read TGTGCCAGCAGCACCAACAGGGATAACACTGAAGCTTTCTTT.

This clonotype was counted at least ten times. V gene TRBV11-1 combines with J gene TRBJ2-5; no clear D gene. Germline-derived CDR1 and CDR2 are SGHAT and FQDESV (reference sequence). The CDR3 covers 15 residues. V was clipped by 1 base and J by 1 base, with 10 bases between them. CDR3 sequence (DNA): TGTGCCAGCAGCTTAGGAACCATCGCCCAAGAGACCCAGTACTTC. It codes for CASSLGTIAQETQYF.

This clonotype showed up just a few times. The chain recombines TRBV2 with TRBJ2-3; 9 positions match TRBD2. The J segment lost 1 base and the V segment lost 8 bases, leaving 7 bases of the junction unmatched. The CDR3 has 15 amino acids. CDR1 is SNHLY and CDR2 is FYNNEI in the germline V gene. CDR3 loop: CASVRTSARTDTQYF. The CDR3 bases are TGTGCCAGCGTACGGACTAGCGCTCGCACAGATACGCAGTATTTT.

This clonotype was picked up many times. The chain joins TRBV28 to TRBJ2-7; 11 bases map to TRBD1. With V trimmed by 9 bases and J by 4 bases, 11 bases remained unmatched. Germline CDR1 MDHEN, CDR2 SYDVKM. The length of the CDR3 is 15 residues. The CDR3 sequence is CASLTRDRGAYEQYF. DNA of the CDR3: TGTGCCAGTCTGACCCGGGACAGGGGGGCTTACGAGCAGTACTTC.